Listed below are T cell receptor beta chains from one sample, sequenced in a study of Tregs in tolerant kidney transplant recipients. The repertoire was sequenced with immunoSEQ multiplex PCR; TCRdb's copy has only in-frame clones and lacks some. This table has about 240,000 clones, roughly 84% appearing once. What was sequenced was CD4+ T cells from blood. The receptors derive from a human donor in good health. The CDR3 runs from the conserved cysteine through the conserved F or W. Each record gives: V gene, CDR3 length, CDR3 protein.

V: TRBV9
length: 15
CDR3: CASSSAGTANTEAFF

V: TRBV5-1
length: 16
CDR3: CASSENSLGTGGTQYF

V: TRBV11-2
length: 15
CDR3: CASRRGGRARDTQYF

V: TRBV4-2
length: 15
CDR3: CASSHRTGDTGELFF

V: TRBV5-1
length: 14
CDR3: CASSLVGLNTEAFF

V: TRBV11-2
length: 15
CDR3: CASSLLHSAQETQYF

V: TRBV4-2
length: 15
CDR3: CASSQEKLAVNEQFF

V: TRBV9
length: 18
CDR3: CASSVGGSGLRSTDTQYF

V: TRBV6-4
length: 15
CDR3: CASSDSAMPNSPLHF

V: TRBV18
length: 15
CDR3: CASSPPQGSNTEAFF

V: TRBV9
length: 16
CDR3: CASSVGLAGGGNEQFF

V: TRBV5-1
length: 13
CDR3: CASSLESAYGYTF

V: TRBV7-8
length: 15
CDR3: CASSPSRGAKEKLFF

V: TRBV6-4
length: 22
CDR3: CASSDSCWDRGRVVELITEAFF

V: TRBV7-9
length: 14
CDR3: CASSLGAGNYGYTF

V: TRBV10-1
length: 17
CDR3: CASSEQGPGTGTDTQYF

V: TRBV5-8
length: 13
CDR3: CASSLTQYNEQFF

V: TRBV18
length: 14
CDR3: CASLEAGHTDTQYF

V: TRBV19
length: 15
CDR3: CASSSNYRDSYGYTF

V: TRBV6-5
length: 15
CDR3: CASSYFKGRVAVAFF

V: TRBV5-6
length: 17
CDR3: CASSLKRPGASNQPQHF

V: TRBV7-6
length: 14
CDR3: CASSRGTSADEQYF

V: TRBV10-2
length: 13
CDR3: CASSEQTGTEQYF

V: TRBV5-1
length: 16
CDR3: CASSLEQGEIGYGYTF

V: TRBV5-4
length: 15
CDR3: CASSWGVGSNQPQHF

V: TRBV29-1
length: 12
CDR3: CSVGGGQSEAFF

V: TRBV5-1
length: 16
CDR3: CASSLASPSGYNEQFF

V: TRBV4-1
length: 16
CDR3: CASSQGPGTSKETQYF

V: TRBV10-1
length: 14
CDR3: CASSESRGRNEQFF

V: TRBV23-1
length: 15
CDR3: CASSWSRASNQPQHF

V: TRBV11-2
length: 13
CDR3: CASSLEGRAGQYF

V: TRBV19
length: 16
CDR3: CASSRYSGGSAGELFF

V: TRBV5-1
length: 16
CDR3: CASSLVLAGFTDTQYF

V: TRBV11-2
length: 17
CDR3: CASSLGDPSGWNQPQHF

V: TRBV18
length: 16
CDR3: CASSTMNRPEDYGYTF

V: TRBV6-1
length: 16
CDR3: CASSAREYNGKNIQYF

V: TRBV7-2
length: 15
CDR3: CASSRGLMDTGELFF

V: TRBV2
length: 18
CDR3: CASGRIGTGVRGGETQYF

V: TRBV11-2
length: 15
CDR3: CASSLGKGSNQPQHF

V: TRBV9
length: 16
CDR3: CASSVAGRGSYNEQFF

V: TRBV14
length: 15
CDR3: CASSQVAQSGNTIYF

V: TRBV7-8
length: 15
CDR3: CASSPRGGFNEKLFF

V: TRBV2
length: 14
CDR3: CASSEWGQNSPLHF

V: TRBV5-1
length: 16
CDR3: CASSKQGEGPYNEQFF

V: TRBV19
length: 18
CDR3: CASSTKPWGTSGSNEQFF

V: TRBV18
length: 15
CDR3: CASSPPRGYTGELFF

V: TRBV6-5
length: 14
CDR3: CASSWAGPFQPQHF

V: TRBV5-1
length: 15
CDR3: CASSLTLNSGNTIYF

V: TRBV6-5
length: 15
CDR3: CASSYGRYSNQPQHF

V: TRBV7-3
length: 18
CDR3: CASSLNSLAGGGADTQYF

V: TRBV7-9
length: 16
CDR3: CASSLGKSHMNTEAFF

V: TRBV19
length: 16
CDR3: CASSISAGAPYNEQFF

V: TRBV7-8
length: 13
CDR3: CATSRTSNQPQHF

V: TRBV2
length: 14
CDR3: CASTPEGVGTEAFF

V: TRBV4-1
length: 16
CDR3: CASSQETTGGQETQYF